The present T cell receptor (beta chain) was sequenced within a study of cytomegalovirus exposure and HLA in healthy donors. This PCR relied on a set of 60 Vbeta primers and 13 Jbeta primers. The assay was immunoSEQ multiplex PCR, and TCRdb's table has in-frame clones only and misses some. The table lists roughly 130,000 clones, around 57% of them singletons, with about 1.7% in the top ten. Each of the donors was a healthy bone marrow donor. General study findings and limits: Generally TCR sequences proved uncommon, though certain public TCRs appeared in numerous donors.

The J segment lost 0 bases and the V segment lost 0 bases, leaving 10 bases of the junction unmatched. This CDR3 is 18 amino acids long. In this sample, this clone turned up once. Its antigen is undetermined. This TCR was sampled from a male donor in good health and CMV-seronegative. The specimen sequenced was PBMCs. The chain uses TRBV5-3 and TRBJ2-7; 9 bases are a match to TRBD2. TRBV5-3 is an ORF for which the function is uncertain. The CDR3 coding sequence is TGTGCCAGAAGCTTGGCGGCGCGGGGGGGAGTTTACTCCTACGAGCAGTACTTC. Translation: CARSLAARGGVYSYEQYF.